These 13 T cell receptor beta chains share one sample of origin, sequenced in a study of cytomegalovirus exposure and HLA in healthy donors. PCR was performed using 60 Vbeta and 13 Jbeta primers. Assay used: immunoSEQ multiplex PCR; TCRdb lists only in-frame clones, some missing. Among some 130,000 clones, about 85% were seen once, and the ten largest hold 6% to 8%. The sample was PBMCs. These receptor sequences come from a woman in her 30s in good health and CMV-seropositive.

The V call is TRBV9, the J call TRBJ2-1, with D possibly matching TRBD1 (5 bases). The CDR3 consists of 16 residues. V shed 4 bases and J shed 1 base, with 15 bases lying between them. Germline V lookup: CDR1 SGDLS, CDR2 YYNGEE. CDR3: CASSRQGTSSYNEQFF. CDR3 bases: TGTGCCAGCAGCAGGCAGGGAACCTCGTCCTACAATGAGCAGTTCTTC.

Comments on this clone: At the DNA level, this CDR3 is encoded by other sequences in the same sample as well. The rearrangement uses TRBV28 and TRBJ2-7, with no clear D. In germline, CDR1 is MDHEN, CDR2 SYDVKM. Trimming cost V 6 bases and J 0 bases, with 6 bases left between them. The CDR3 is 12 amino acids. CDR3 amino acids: CASRSSSYEQYF. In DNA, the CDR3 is TGTGCCAGCAGGTCCAGCTCCTACGAGCAGTACTTC.

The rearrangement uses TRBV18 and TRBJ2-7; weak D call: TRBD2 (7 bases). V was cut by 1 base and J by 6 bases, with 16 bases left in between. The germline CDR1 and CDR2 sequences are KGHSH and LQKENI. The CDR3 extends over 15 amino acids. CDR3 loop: CASSPLGGAFGEQYF. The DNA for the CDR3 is TGTGCCAGCTCACCACTTGGGGGGGCCTTCGGCGAGCAGTACTTC.

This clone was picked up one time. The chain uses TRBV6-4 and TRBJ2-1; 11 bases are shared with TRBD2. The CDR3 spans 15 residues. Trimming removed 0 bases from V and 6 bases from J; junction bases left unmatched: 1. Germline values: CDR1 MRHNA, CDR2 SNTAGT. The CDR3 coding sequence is TGTGCCAGCAGTGACTCTAGCGGGGGGGCCAATGAGCAGTTCTTC. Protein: CASSDSSGGANEQFF.

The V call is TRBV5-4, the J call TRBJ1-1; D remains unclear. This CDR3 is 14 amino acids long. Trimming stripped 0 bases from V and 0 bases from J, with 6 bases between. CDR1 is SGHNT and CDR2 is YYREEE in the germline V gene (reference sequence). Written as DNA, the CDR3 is TGTGCCAGCAGCTTGGACAGTTTGAACACTGAAGCTTTCTTT. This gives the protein CASSLDSLNTEAFF. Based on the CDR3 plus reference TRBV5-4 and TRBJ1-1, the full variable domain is ETGVTQSPTHLIKTRGQQVTLRCSSQSGHNTVSWYQQALGQGPQFIFQYYREEENGRGNFPPRFSGLQFPNYSSELNVNALELDDSALYLCASSLDSLNTEAFFGQGTRLTVV.

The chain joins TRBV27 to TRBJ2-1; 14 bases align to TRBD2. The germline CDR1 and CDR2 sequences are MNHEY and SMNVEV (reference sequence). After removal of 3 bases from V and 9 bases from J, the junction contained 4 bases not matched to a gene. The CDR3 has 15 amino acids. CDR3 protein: CASSFGLAGGGEQFF. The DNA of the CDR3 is TGTGCCAGCAGTTTTGGACTAGCGGGGGGCGGTGAGCAGTTCTTC.

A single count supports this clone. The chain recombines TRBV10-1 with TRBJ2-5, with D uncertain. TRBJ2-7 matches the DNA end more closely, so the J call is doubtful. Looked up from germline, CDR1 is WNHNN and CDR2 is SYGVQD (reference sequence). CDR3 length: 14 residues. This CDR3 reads CASSSRDMTYEQYF. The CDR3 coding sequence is TGCGCCAGCAGTTCCCGAGACATGACCTACGAGCAGTACTTC.

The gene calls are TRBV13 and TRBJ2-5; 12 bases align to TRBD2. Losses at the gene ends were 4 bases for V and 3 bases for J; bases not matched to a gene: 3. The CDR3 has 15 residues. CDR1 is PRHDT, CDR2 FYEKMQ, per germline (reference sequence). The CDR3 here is CASSSGLAGKETQYF. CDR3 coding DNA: TGTGCCAGCAGCTCCGGACTAGCGGGAAAAGAGACCCAGTACTTC.

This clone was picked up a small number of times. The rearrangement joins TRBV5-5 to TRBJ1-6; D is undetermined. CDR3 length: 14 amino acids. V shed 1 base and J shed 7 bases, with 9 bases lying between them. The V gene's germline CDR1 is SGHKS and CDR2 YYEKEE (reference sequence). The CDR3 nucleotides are TGTGCCAGCAGCTTGTTCGGGGAAAATTCACCCCTCCACTTT. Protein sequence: CASSLFGENSPLHF.

CDR3 residues: CASSDPGLADSYEQYF. The CDR3 nucleotides read TGTGCCAGCAGCGACCCGGGACTAGCGGACTCCTACGAGCAGTACTTC. This chain links TRBV7-2 with TRBJ2-7; 11 bases are shared with TRBD2. CDR1 is SGHTA, CDR2 FQGNSA, per germline. The CDR3 covers 16 residues. V trimming: 5 bases; J trimming: 0 bases; junction bases outside the gene matches: 6.

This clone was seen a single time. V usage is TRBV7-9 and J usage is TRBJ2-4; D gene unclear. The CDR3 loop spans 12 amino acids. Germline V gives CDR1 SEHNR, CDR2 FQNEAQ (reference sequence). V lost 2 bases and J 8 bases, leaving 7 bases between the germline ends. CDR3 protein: CASSLNSDIQYF. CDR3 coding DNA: TGTGCCAGCAGCTTAAACTCGGACATTCAGTACTTC.

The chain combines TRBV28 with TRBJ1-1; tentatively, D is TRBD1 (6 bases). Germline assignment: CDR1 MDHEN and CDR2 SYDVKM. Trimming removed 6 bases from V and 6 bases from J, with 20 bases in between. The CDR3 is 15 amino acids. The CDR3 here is CASSQADSAKPEAFF. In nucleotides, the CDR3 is TGTGCCAGCAGCCAGGCGGACAGCGCAAAACCTGAAGCTTTCTTT. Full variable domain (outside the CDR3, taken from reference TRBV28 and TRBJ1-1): DVKVTQSSRYLVKRTGEKVFLECVQDMDHENMFWYRQDPGLGLRLIYFSYDVKMKEKGDIPEGYSVSREKKERFSLILESASTNQTSMYLCASSQADSAKPEAFFGQGTRLTVV.

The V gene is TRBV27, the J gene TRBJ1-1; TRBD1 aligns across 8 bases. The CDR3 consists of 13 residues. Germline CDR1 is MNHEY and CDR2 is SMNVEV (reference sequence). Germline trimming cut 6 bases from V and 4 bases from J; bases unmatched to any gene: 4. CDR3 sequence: CASSLTGGTEAFF. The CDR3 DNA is TGTGCCAGCAGCCTCACAGGGGGCACTGAAGCTTTCTTT.